Following are 14 T cell receptor beta chains from one sample sequenced in a study of low-dose radiotherapy and immunotherapy resistance in tumors. First-strand cDNA used TRAV- and TRBV-specific primers, covering alpha and beta chains. TCR amplification used roughly 21 PCR cycles, a constant-region primer and a V-primer adapter. From the reads, TCRdb called clonotypes with MiXCR, one entry per CDR3 protein. The sample has around 60,000 distinct CDR3 sequences, about 25% seen once. Time point reported: after trial treatment. The treatment: LDRT plus nivolumab, ipilimumab, low-dose cyclophosphamide and aspirin (RACIN trial). The specimen comprised PBMCs, sampled after low-dose radiotherapy plus immunotherapy. These TCRs come from a male donor with prostate cancer.

This clonotype was recorded many times. The gene calls are TRBV20-1 and TRBJ2-3; 7 bases match TRBD2. V dropped 3 bases and J dropped 2; count of bases not matched to a gene: 8. The germline gives CDR1 DFQATT, CDR2 SNEGSKA (reference sequence). The length of the CDR3 is 15 residues. CDR3 amino acids: CSASVGGFPTDTQYF. The CDR3 nucleotides are TGCAGTGCTAGCGTGGGGGGGTTCCCCACAGATACGCAGTATTTT.

The sample holds many counts of this clonotype. CDR3 in DNA: TGCGCCAGCAGCCAAGATTTGGGGACCCCCGAGGGTCAGCCCCAGCATTTT. Amino acids: CASSQDLGTPEGQPQHF. The chain is built from TRBV4-1 and TRBJ1-5; tentatively, D is TRBD1 (5 bases). V lost 0 bases and J lost 6, with 18 bases in between. CDR1 MGHRA and CDR2 YSYEKL come from the germline V gene. This CDR3 has 17 amino acids.

This chain uses TRBV3-1 with TRBJ2-7, with TRBD2 matching over 15 bases. The germline V gene has CDR1 LGHDT and CDR2 YNNKEL (reference sequence). The CDR3 runs 13 residues. V lost 2 bases and J lost 12; bases outside the gene matches: 2. The CDR3 region is CASSQRTSGRAYF. In nucleotides, the CDR3 is TGTGCCAGCAGCCAAAGGACTAGCGGGAGGGCGTACTTC.

This clonotype was recorded at least ten times. The chain combines TRBV7-3 with TRBJ1-5, with no clear D. The CDR3 is 13 amino acids. Trimming removed 0 bases from V and 8 bases from J, with 8 bases in between. Germline V gene lookup returns CDR1 SGHTA and CDR2 FQGTGA. The CDR3 DNA reads TGTGCCAGCAGCTTAACTTCCGGGGAGCCCCAGCATTTT. It yields the protein CASSLTSGEPQHF.

This clonotype was seen ten or more times. J is TRBJ2-7 and V is TRBV10-3, with TRBD1 as a possible D gene (6 bases). This CDR3 is built from 13 residues. The ends were cut back, 8 bases at V and 4 bases at J, with 15 bases in the middle. The germline gives CDR1 ENHRY, CDR2 SYGVKD. The CDR3 loop reads CAISNRATYEQYF. In DNA form, the CDR3 reads TGTGCCATCTCGAACAGGGCAACTTACGAGCAGTACTTC.

Regarding this clonotype: A single base is all that separates this from a far larger clone, so a read error is likely. This chain uses TRBV21-1 with TRBJ2-5; the table's D call, TRBD1, was not checked against the DNA. TRBV21-1 is marked as a pseudogene. The CDR3 has 16 amino acids. DNA for the CDR3: TGTGCCAGCAGCAAAAGGGCGCAGGGGGCAGCCAATGAGCAGTACTTC. It translates to CASSKRAQGAANEQYF.

This chain joins TRBV5-1 and TRBJ2-3, with TRBD2 matching 15 bases. The germline V gene encodes CDR1 SGHRS and CDR2 YFSETQ. V lost 2 bases, J lost 4 bases, and 5 bases stayed unmatched. The length of the CDR3 is 17 residues. The CDR3 bases are TGCGCCAGCAGCTTCGGACTAGCGGGGGGGCCACCAGATACGCAGTATTTT. This translates into CASSFGLAGGPPDTQYF.

V and J are TRBV2 and TRBJ2-3; tentatively, D is TRBD1 or TRBD2 (6 bases each). V dropped 7 bases and J dropped 6 bases, with 11 bases sitting between them. The CDR3 extends over 12 amino acids. Germline assignment: CDR1 SNHLY and CDR2 FYNNEI. The CDR3 is CASKEGGDTQYF. The CDR3 DNA is TGTGCCAGCAAGGAAGGGGGGGATACGCAGTATTTT. The full variable domain, in which reference TRBV2 and TRBJ2-3 provide the parts outside the CDR3, is EPEVTQTPSHQVTQMGQEVILRCVPISNHLYFYWYRQILGQKVEFLVSFYNNEISEKSEIFDDQFSVERPDGSNFTLKIRSTKLEDSAMYFCASKEGGDTQYFGPGTRLTVL.

This clonotype was recorded at least ten times. The chain combines TRBV24-1 with TRBJ1-5, with D unresolved. With 3 bases removed from V and 2 bases from J, the gap between germline ends came to 16 bases. The CDR3 contains 17 residues. Germline V gene lookup returns CDR1 KGHDR and CDR2 SFDVKD. CDR3 loop: CATSDPPGNDGNQPQHF. The CDR3 nucleotides are TGTGCCACCAGTGATCCCCCGGGGAATGATGGCAATCAGCCCCAGCATTTT.

Many counts were recorded for this clonotype. V is TRBV28 and J is TRBJ2-3, with 8 positions matching TRBD1. Per germline, CDR1 MDHEN and CDR2 SYDVKM. The CDR3 consists of 13 residues. J was trimmed by 8 bases and V by 7 bases; bases with no gene match: 8. In DNA, the CDR3 is TGTGCCAGCAACGGCAGGGGGCGGGGTACGCAGTATTTT. It codes for CASNGRGRGTQYF.

The chain carries TRBV6-2 or TRBV6-3 and TRBJ2-5; 16 nucleotides line up with TRBD2. The CDR3 loop spans 16 amino acids. V shed 11 bases and J 4 bases; nucleotides not matched to a gene: 10. Germline-derived CDR1 and CDR2 are MNHEY and SVGEGT. CDR3 nucleotides: TGTGCCGCGGGGACTAGCGGGGGGGCCGGTAGAGAGACCCAGTACTTC. It specifies CAAGTSGGAGRETQYF.

J is TRBJ2-2 and V is TRBV4-2, with D unresolved. V was pared by 0 bases and J by 4 bases, with 12 bases between. There are 16 residues in the CDR3. Germline CDR1 is LGHNA and CDR2 is YNFKEQ. The CDR3 DNA sequence: TGTGCCAGCAGCCAAGATGGCCAGAGACTCACCGGGGAGCTGTTTTTT. Its protein is CASSQDGQRLTGELFF.

Ten or more counts support this clonotype. The chain is built from TRBV20-1 and TRBJ2-7, with a possible D match to TRBD1 (5 bases). V gave up 1 base and J gave up 2 bases, with 12 bases separating them. CDR1 is DFQATT and CDR2 is SNEGSKA in the germline V gene (reference sequence). CDR3 length: 14 residues. Here the CDR3 DNA reads TGCAGTGCTAGAGTGATGGACAACACCTACGAGCAGTACTTC. Translating gives CSARVMDNTYEQYF.

This clonotype appeared many times. The chain links TRBV4-1 to TRBJ2-3, with D maybe TRBD2 (5 bases). V was trimmed by 0 bases and J by 2 bases, leaving 6 bases between them. CDR3 length: 14 amino acids. The germline gives CDR1 MGHRA, CDR2 YSYEKL. CDR3 coding DNA: TGCGCCAGCAGCCAAGAACGGGACACAGATACGCAGTATTTT. It yields the protein CASSQERDTDTQYF.